This T cell receptor beta chain was identified during a study of T cells after yellow fever vaccination (dated by TCRdb to about 2019). Notes on the research overall: The SMART-Seq v4 Ultra Low Input RNA kit was used to prepare libraries from fractions with low cell numbers. To track T-cell clones before and after primary and booster YFV17D yellow fever vaccination, bulk TCR alpha and beta repertoires were sequenced longitudinally. Bulk PBMC replicates and cell subsets were isolated from blood drawn at multiple timepoints before and after both primary and secondary immunization. Two healthy male donors, one aged 18 to 29 and one aged 30 to 40 years, were included in the cohort.

The sample's treatment or condition label is to be understood as: live attenuated yellow fever vaccine strain. At every blood-draw timepoint, two biological replicates of bulk PBMCs were collected. PBMCs were isolated from peripheral blood using a standard Ficoll-Paque protocol. RNA was extracted with TriZol from bulk PBMCs, CD4 and CD8 fractions, and dextramer-positive and dextramer-negative fractions. Findings and caveats that apply to the study as a whole: FACS-sorted repertoires could contain abundant contaminating clonotypes from the bulk population, so computational filtering was required. A small fraction of clonotypes appeared in both the CD4 and CD8 compartments, likely as a result of convergent recombination. The secondary T-cell response was weaker than the primary response but faster, peaking on day 5 instead of day 15. Most clones expanded after primary vaccination were re-detected after the booster (about 96% of CD4 and around 88% of CD8), suggesting broad memory maintenance. Because only a couple of donors were included in the study, the extent to which the findings can be generalized is limited.

TCR cDNA was made using 5'RACE template switching, a step that added a universal primer site and unique molecular identifiers. Priming of cDNA synthesis was performed from both the TCR alpha and TCR beta constant segments. Library amplification involved two PCR steps, and the second step added sample barcodes and sequencing adapters. Libraries were sequenced on Illumina HiSeq 2500 (2x100 bp) or NovaSeq (2x150 bp). Turning to the authors' computational methods: MIGEC handled demultiplexing of reads and collapsing into UMI consensus sequences, while MiXCR performed V(D)J alignment. Vaccine-responding clonotypes were defined with edgeR using replicate PBMC samples, requiring FDR below 0.01 and a log2 fold change above 5 up to day 15. Each bulk clonotype was labeled CD4 or CD8 based on which sequenced repertoire, CD4 or CD8, contained the clonotype at higher abundance. TCRdb reanalyzed the raw reads on its own, using fastp at Q25 for trimming and MiXCR for clone calling, and kept in-frame beta chains. For every CDR3 protein sequence, its rows merge into one entry that carries the most common genes and DNA. V and J calls and clone size were set by TCRdb, not the authors. The sample table shows approximately 550,000 distinct CDR3 sequences, and 13% are seen once. Roughly 13% of the sample goes to the ten largest clones.

Ends trimmed: V by 4 bases, J by 4 bases; bases unmatched to a gene: 5. In the germline V gene, CDR1 corresponds to SGHTA and CDR2 to FQGNSA. Counted from cysteine to phenylalanine, this CDR3 has 14 amino acids. Only the CDR3 region is kept as DNA, spanning 42 bases read in frame from base 1. This clonotype was seen more than once but under ten times. Its antigen is unknown. No base quality information exists; no much larger clone differs at one position. This clonotype was obtained from a man aged 30 to 39 who received the YFV17D yellow fever vaccine. The sample consisted of PBMCs, taken on the day of the yellow fever booster vaccination. The receptor chain draws on TRBV7-2 and TRBJ1-1; a stretch of 8 junction bases matches TRBD1. The CDR3 reads as follows: CASSSRTGTTEAFF. At the DNA level, the sequence is TGTGCCAGCAGCTCCCGGACAGGGACCACTGAAGCTTTCTTT.